Presented here are 27 T cell receptor beta chains from one specimen sequenced in a study of OX40 agonist ivuxolimab in advanced cancers. The receptor library was made with the immunoSEQ multiplex PCR assay. Entries here come from immuneACCESS through TCRdb and include only in-frame sequences with V and J called. Some clones fail to appear in such tables; in the studies checked, an unresolved V gene covers under half of the shortfall, and the cause of the remainder is unknown. The sample table records about 52,000 clones; approximately 92% of these occur just once. The ten largest clones capture roughly a quarter of the sample. The sequenced sample was CD4+ or CD8+ T cells sorted from blood, obtained in a trial of the OX40 agonist ivuxolimab. The receptors stem from an adult with an advanced solid tumor such as melanoma, head and neck, liver or kidney cancer.

The V and J genes are TRBV30 and TRBJ2-4; D gene ambiguous. V was clipped by 0 bases and J by 11 bases, with 11 bases between them. In germline, CDR1 is GTSNPN, CDR2 SVGIG (reference sequence). The CDR3 runs 12 residues. CDR3 in amino acids: CAWSVSSAVQYF. CDR3 coding DNA: TGTGCCTGGAGTGTATCGTCCGCCGTTCAGTACTTC.

V and J are TRBV21-1 and TRBJ2-3; the D call of TRBD1 is as the table states it, not checked on the DNA. TRBV21-1 is flagged as a pseudogene. The CDR3 contains 20 residues. The CDR3 DNA is TGTGCCAGCAGCAAAGACCCGCCGGGTCGGGACAGGGTCACAGCAGATACGCAGTATTTT. Translated: CASSKDPPGRDRVTADTQYF.

V is TRBV19 and J is TRBJ2-2; no clear D. The CDR3 totals 13 residues. The V end was cut by 1 base, the J end by 5 bases, with 5 bases between. Germline V lookup: CDR1 LNHDA, CDR2 SQIVND (reference sequence). CDR3 sequence: CASSIVGTGELFF. The CDR3 DNA reads as TGTGCCAGTAGTATAGTGGGAACCGGGGAGCTGTTTTTT.

The CDR3 is CASSVAGTSGVTDTQYF. In nucleotides, the CDR3 is TGTGCCAGCAGCGTAGCTGGGACTAGCGGGGTAACAGATACGCAGTATTTT. The V and J genes are TRBV9 and TRBJ2-3; TRBD2 aligns across 13 bases. Germline values: CDR1 SGDLS, CDR2 YYNGEE. J was trimmed by 3 bases and V by 0 bases; bases with no gene match: 4. The CDR3 is made up of 17 amino acids.

This chain joins TRBV9 and TRBJ2-2; 16 positions match TRBD2. Trimming cost V 3 bases and J 6 bases; bases outside gene matches: 5. Germline CDR1 reads SGDLS; CDR2 reads YYNGEE. This CDR3 spans 17 amino acids. Here the CDR3 reads CASSDSGLAGGAGELFF. In DNA, the CDR3 is TGTGCCAGCAGCGACTCGGGACTAGCGGGAGGGGCCGGGGAGCTGTTTTTT.

This clone was counted a few times. The V call is TRBV7-9, the J call TRBJ2-7; D possibly corresponds to TRBD2 (6 bases). The CDR3 sequence is 15 residues long. Trimming cost V 5 bases and J 4 bases, with 18 bases left between them. Germline CDR1 and CDR2: SEHNR and FQNEAQ (reference sequence). The CDR3 is CASSPGLPTTYEQYF. The CDR3 DNA follows: TGTGCCAGCAGCCCCGGACTACCCACAACGTACGAGCAGTACTTC.

This clone was counted a single time. DNA of the CDR3: TGTGCCAGCAGCTTAGCAGGGGACTATGGCTACACCTTC. Its translation: CASSLAGDYGYTF. The V call is TRBV7-6, the J call TRBJ1-2, with D tentatively TRBD1 (5 bases). This CDR3 contains 13 residues. Germline V gene lookup returns CDR1 SGHVS and CDR2 FNYEAQ. Trimming removed 0 bases at V and 3 bases at J, with 5 bases between.

The chain recombines TRBV4-3 with TRBJ2-7; 12 bases fit TRBD2. CDR3 length equals 16 residues. CDR1 LGHNA and CDR2 YSLEER come from the germline V gene. V gave up 1 base and J gave up 2 bases; unmatched junction bases: 3. CDR3 loop: CASSQALAGGTYEQYF. The CDR3, as DNA: TGCGCCAGCAGCCAAGCCCTAGCGGGAGGGACCTACGAGCAGTACTTC.

This clone was seen just once. V and J are TRBV2 and TRBJ2-7; 7 bases align to TRBD1. V lost 8 bases, J lost 1 base, and 11 bases stayed unmatched. The CDR3 loop spans 15 amino acids. Germline values: CDR1 SNHLY, CDR2 FYNNEI. The DNA of the CDR3 is TGTGCCAGCGGGTGGGACAGCGATTTTTCCTACGAGCAGTACTTC. Translated: CASGWDSDFSYEQYF. Combining the CDR3 with reference TRBV2 and TRBJ2-7 gives the whole variable domain EPEVTQTPSHQVTQMGQEVILRCVPISNHLYFYWYRQILGQKVEFLVSFYNNEISEKSEIFDDQFSVERPDGSNFTLKIRSTKLEDSAMYFCASGWDSDFSYEQYFGPGTRLTVT.

This chain uses TRBV2 with TRBJ1-1, with D unclear. The CDR3 runs to 13 residues. Germline CDR1 SNHLY, CDR2 FYNNEI. V lost 11 bases, J lost 4 bases, and 17 bases lay in between. CDR3 nucleotide sequence: TGTGCCTTTCTGGCCCCGGGGAGCACTGAAGCTTTCTTT. This codes for CAFLAPGSTEAFF. Drawing the rest from reference TRBV2 and TRBJ1-1, the complete variable domain is EPEVTQTPSHQVTQMGQEVILRCVPISNHLYFYWYRQILGQKVEFLVSFYNNEISEKSEIFDDQFSVERPDGSNFTLKIRSTKLEDSAMYFCAFLAPGSTEAFFGQGTRLTVV.

The V call is TRBV19, the J call TRBJ2-2; the D gene is possibly TRBD1 (5 bases). The CDR3 loop spans 16 amino acids. V was cut by 6 bases and J by 1 base, with 15 bases left in between. Germline loops: CDR1 LNHDA, CDR2 SQIVND (reference sequence). The CDR3 DNA is TGTGCCAGTAGAGACTTCGACAGAGTGAACACCGGGGAGCTGTTTTTT. Its translation: CASRDFDRVNTGELFF.

The chain employs TRBV4-2 and TRBJ1-2, with D perhaps matching TRBD1 (5 bases). V was trimmed by 6 bases and J by 2 bases, leaving 13 bases between them. Germline lookup yields CDR1 LGHNA and CDR2 YNFKEQ. CDR3 length: 14 residues. CDR3 region: CASSLLWGNYGYTF. The CDR3 DNA sequence: TGTGCCAGCAGTCTTTTATGGGGGAACTATGGCTACACCTTC.

CDR3 bases: TGTGCCAGCAGTTTAACACAGACAGGGGTCCATGAGCAGTTCTTC. It specifies CASSLTQTGVHEQFF. V usage is TRBV28 and J usage is TRBJ2-1, with 8 bases that match TRBD1. V shed 2 bases and J 8 bases; nucleotides not matched to a gene: 8. Germline lookup yields CDR1 MDHEN and CDR2 SYDVKM. The CDR3 is 15 residues long.

This chain links TRBV29-1 with TRBJ2-1; D remains unclear. Trimming removed 1 base from V and 5 bases from J, with 9 bases in between. The germline gives CDR1 SQVTM, CDR2 ANQGSEA. This CDR3 spans 13 amino acids. For the CDR3, the DNA is TGCAGCGTTGAAGGGATGGGTAACAATGAGCAGTTCTTC. Its protein product is CSVEGMGNNEQFF.

The chain combines TRBV5-1 with TRBJ2-7; TRBD1 agrees at 8 bases. From germline, CDR1 is SGHRS and CDR2 YFSETQ. After removal of 5 bases from V and 5 bases from J, the junction contained 9 bases not matched to a gene. The CDR3 spans 14 residues. The CDR3 DNA follows: TGCGCCAGCAGATCCGACAGGGGCTCGAACGAGCAGTACTTC. Translation: CASRSDRGSNEQYF.

V gene TRBV7-2 combines with J gene TRBJ2-7, with 11 bases lining up with TRBD1. J lost 6 bases, V lost 1 base, and 8 bases had no gene match. Per the germline V gene, CDR1 is SGHTA and CDR2 is FQGNSA. This CDR3 is 16 amino acids long. The CDR3 nucleotides are TGTGCCAGCAGCTTAGACTCAGGGACAGGGGGTCTCGAGCAGTACTTC. Translating gives CASSLDSGTGGLEQYF. The full variable domain, rest sourced from reference TRBV7-2 and TRBJ2-7, is GAGVSQSPSNKVTEKGKDVELRCDPISGHTALYWYRQSLGQGLEFLIYFQGNSAPDKSGLPSDRFSAERTGGSVSTLTIQRTQQEDSAVYLCASSLDSGTGGLEQYFGPGTRLTVT.

J is TRBJ2-7 and V is TRBV5-5, with D hard to call. The germline gives CDR1 SGHKS, CDR2 YYEKEE (reference sequence). The CDR3 has 12 residues. Trimming took off 3 bases at V and 3 bases at J, with 7 bases between the two ends. The CDR3 loop reads CASSYSYYEQYF. For the CDR3, the DNA is TGTGCCAGCAGCTACTCCTACTACGAGCAGTACTTC.

This chain links TRBV28 with TRBJ2-7, with TRBD2 as a possible D gene (6 bases). The CDR3 has 14 residues. CDR1 and CDR2 (germline): MDHEN, SYDVKM. With 7 bases removed from V and 3 bases from J, the gap between germline ends came to 16 bases. CDR3 bases: TGTGCCAGCAAAGTCCAGGGCGGGAACTACGAGCAGTACTTC. Its translation: CASKVQGGNYEQYF.

CDR3 in amino acids: CASSMGLVNTGELFF. The CDR3 DNA reads as TGTGCCAGTAGTATGGGACTAGTTAACACCGGGGAGCTGTTTTTT. The chain combines TRBV19 with TRBJ2-2; 8 bases align to TRBD2. Trimming at V came to 3 bases and at J to 2 bases, leaving 2 bases not matched to a gene. The CDR3 sequence is 15 residues long. Germline V gene lookup returns CDR1 LNHDA and CDR2 SQIVND (reference sequence).

This chain uses TRBV4-1 with TRBJ2-2; D gene unclear. V was cut by 3 bases and J by 8 bases, with 7 bases left in between. Per germline, CDR1 MGHRA and CDR2 YSYEKL. The CDR3 is 12 amino acids. The CDR3 DNA reads as TGCGCCAGCAGCCAGGTCGGGGGGGAGCTGTTTTTT. Its translation: CASSQVGGELFF.

This rearrangement joins TRBV27 to TRBJ2-2, with D maybe TRBD1 (6 bases). With 7 bases removed from V and 1 base from J, the gap between germline ends came to 10 bases. The CDR3 is 14 residues long. CDR1 is MNHEY, CDR2 SMNVEV, per germline (reference sequence). The CDR3 region is CASTGHMNTGELFF. The CDR3 DNA sequence: TGTGCCAGCACGGGACACATGAACACCGGGGAGCTGTTTTTT.

The chain links TRBV7-2 to TRBJ2-7; D is possibly TRBD1 (5 bases). Trimming stripped 5 bases from V and 3 bases from J, with 11 bases between. In germline, CDR1 is SGHTA, CDR2 FQGNSA. This CDR3 has 13 amino acids. DNA of the CDR3: TGTGCCAGCAGCCCCGACAGACACTACGAGCAGTACTTC. Protein: CASSPDRHYEQYF. Filled out from reference TRBV7-2 and TRBJ2-7, the complete variable domain reads GAGVSQSPSNKVTEKGKDVELRCDPISGHTALYWYRQSLGQGLEFLIYFQGNSAPDKSGLPSDRFSAERTGGSVSTLTIQRTQQEDSAVYLCASSPDRHYEQYFGPGTRLTVT.

The chain carries TRBV28 and TRBJ2-5; D call uncertain. The CDR3 is 18 residues long. Germline-derived CDR1 and CDR2 are MDHEN and SYDVKM. Trimming took off 1 base at V and 5 bases at J, with 23 bases between the two ends. The CDR3 nucleotides are TGTGCCAGCAGTTTATTGTTGGCAATAGGGTTCGATGAGGAGACCCAGTACTTC. Translated, it gives CASSLLLAIGFDEETQYF.

The rearrangement joins TRBV9 to TRBJ2-2, with TRBD1 as a possible D gene (5 bases). Germline lookup yields CDR1 SGDLS and CDR2 YYNGEE. The CDR3 runs to 14 residues. Trimming took 3 bases from V and 4 from J, leaving 10 bases between them. The CDR3 bases are TGTGCCAGCAGCGGACGAGACAGCACCGGGGAGCTGTTTTTT. Encoded protein: CASSGRDSTGELFF.

This chain links TRBV29-1 with TRBJ2-3; D unresolved. The CDR3 extends over 10 amino acids. The germline gives CDR1 SQVTM, CDR2 ANQGSEA. V was clipped by 7 bases and J by 5 bases, with 7 bases between them. The CDR3 protein is CSGLLDTQYF. As DNA, the CDR3 is TGCAGCGGCCTCTTAGATACGCAGTATTTT.

The V call is TRBV9, the J call TRBJ2-7; 7 bases match TRBD2. Germline trimming cut 2 bases from V and 4 bases from J; bases unmatched to any gene: 9. The CDR3 covers 15 residues. Germline V gene data show CDR1 as SGDLS and CDR2 as YYNGEE. The chain's CDR3 is CASSVESSGTYEQYF. CDR3 DNA: TGTGCCAGCAGCGTTGAGTCCAGCGGGACTTACGAGCAGTACTTC.

The chain combines TRBV9 with TRBJ2-1, with 9 bases fitting TRBD2. Germline CDR1 reads SGDLS; CDR2 reads YYNGEE. Trimming at V came to 0 bases and at J to 6 bases, leaving 4 bases not matched to a gene. This CDR3 is built from 15 residues. The CDR3 sequence: CASSVGWRGGNEQFF. The CDR3 DNA reads as TGTGCCAGCAGCGTAGGTTGGCGGGGGGGCAATGAGCAGTTCTTC.